Below, 29 T cell receptor beta chains from the same sample are listed, as sequenced in a study of spatial heterogeneity in lung cancer. Points from the study as a whole: For expanded intratumoral alpha and beta TCRs, counts tracked tumor mutation counts.

For these receptors, no antigen is known. A single record per CDR3 protein comes from TCRdb applying MiXCR to the 5' RACE reads. In the table there are more than 15,000 distinct CDR3 sequences, 6.2% of which are singletons. Time point: sample taken at primary tumor resection. The starting material was lung tumor tissue, obtained at surgery. The receptors originated from a male donor with early-stage non-small cell lung cancer.

This clonotype was recorded at least ten times. Because the library targeted alpha chains, this beta chain is an off-target read whose size means little. The CDR3 bases are TGCAGTGCCAGGGGAGATATCTTCTCTGGAAACACCATATATTTT. Its protein product is CSARGDIFSGNTIYF. The V and J genes are TRBV20-1 and TRBJ1-3, with a weak D call TRBD1 (6 bases). CDR1 and CDR2 from the germline V gene are DFQATT and SNEGSKA (reference sequence). The ends were cut back, 6 bases at V and 0 bases at J, with 15 bases in the middle. The CDR3 consists of 15 residues.

At least ten counts were recorded for this clonotype. Since it is a stray read in a library aimed at alpha chains, this beta chain has a size that is not meaningful. CDR3 loop: CASTRMGSSYNEQFF. The CDR3 DNA reads TGTGCCAGCACACGGATGGGAAGCTCCTACAATGAGCAGTTCTTC. The chain has TRBV6-5 and TRBJ2-1; D gene unclear. V gave up 7 bases and J gave up 0 bases, with 13 bases separating them. CDR3 size: 15 residues. Germline assignment: CDR1 MNHEY and CDR2 SVGAGI.

Worth noting for this clonotype: Since it is a stray read in a library aimed at alpha chains, this beta chain has a size that is not meaningful. The chain combines TRBV5-4 with TRBJ1-5; D gene ambiguous. Germline-derived CDR1 and CDR2 are SGHNT and YYREEE (reference sequence). V was shortened by 0 bases and J by 7 bases, with 8 bases between the two germline ends. CDR3 length equals 13 residues. This CDR3 is CASSLDTGQPQHF. CDR3 DNA: TGTGCCAGCAGCTTGGATACGGGACAGCCCCAGCATTTT.

This clonotype was recorded many times. For a library built for alpha chains, this beta chain is a stray read; little rests on its size. V usage is TRBV6-6 and J usage is TRBJ1-2; 9 bases map to TRBD1. This CDR3 contains 15 residues. CDR1 and CDR2 from the germline V gene are MNHNY and SVGAGI (reference sequence). The junction had 7 bases not matched to a gene; V was cut back by 2 bases and J by 6 bases. The CDR3 sequence: CASSYKQGAGDGYTF. In DNA form, the CDR3 reads TGTGCCAGCAGTTACAAACAGGGGGCAGGAGATGGCTACACCTTC.

This clonotype was detected ten times or more. The size of this beta chain means little, since it is a stray read in a library made for alpha chains. V is TRBV7-2 and J is TRBJ2-7; 7 bases align to TRBD2. The CDR3 has 14 residues. Germline CDR1 SGHTA, CDR2 FQGNSA. With 5 bases clipped from V and 2 bases from J, the junction kept 6 bases outside the gene matches. CDR3 sequence: CASSPGLRAYEQYF. The CDR3, as DNA: TGTGCCAGCAGCCCGGGACTAAGAGCCTACGAGCAGTACTTC.

This clonotype was counted many times. Being off target in a library aimed at alpha chains, this beta chain has a size of little meaning. The chain carries TRBV9 and TRBJ2-1, with D uncertain. From germline, CDR1 is SGDLS and CDR2 YYNGEE. The length of the CDR3 is 13 residues. V was pared by 2 bases and J by 1 base, with 4 bases between. CDR3 in DNA: TGTGCCAGCAGCGTCAATTCCTACAATGAGCAGTTCTTC. This gives the protein CASSVNSYNEQFF. The entire variable domain, with the rest obtained from reference TRBV9 and TRBJ2-1, is as follows: DSGVTQTPKHLITATGQRVTLRCSPRSGDLSVYWYQQSLDQGLQFLIQYYNGEERAKGNILERFSAQQFPDLHSELNLSSLELGDSALYFCASSVNSYNEQFFGPGTRLTVL.

This clonotype has at least ten counts. The library was designed around alpha chains, so this beta chain is a stray read whose abundance carries little weight. The J gene is TRBJ2-7, the V gene TRBV7-3; D may match TRBD1 or TRBD2 (5 bases each). Germline V gene lookup returns CDR1 SGHTA and CDR2 FQGTGA. The V end was cut by 2 bases, the J end by 5 bases, with 10 bases between. The CDR3 extends over 13 amino acids. The CDR3 region is CASSLGQGDEQYF. The CDR3, as DNA: TGTGCCAGCAGCTTAGGTCAGGGAGACGAGCAGTACTTC. The full variable domain, rest sourced from reference TRBV7-3 and TRBJ2-7, is GAGVSQTPSNKVTEKGKYVELRCDPISGHTALYWYRQSLGQGPEFLIYFQGTGAADDSGLPNDRFFAVRPEGSVSTLKIQRTERGDSAVYLCASSLGQGDEQYFGPGTRLTVT.

This clonotype was observed many times. For a library built for alpha chains, this beta chain is a stray read; little rests on its size. The genes are TRBV13 and TRBJ2-3; 10 bases match TRBD2. The CDR3 is made up of 17 amino acids. CDR1 and CDR2 (germline): PRHDT, FYEKMQ (reference sequence). The V segment lost 7 bases and the J segment 1 base; nucleotides outside the gene matches: 11. CDR3 region: CASTPGTSAFRTDTQYF. The CDR3 DNA reads as TGTGCCAGCACCCCCGGGACTAGCGCTTTCCGCACAGATACGCAGTATTTT.

Many counts were recorded for this clonotype. The size of this beta chain means little, since it is a stray read in a library made for alpha chains. The gene calls are TRBV20-1 and TRBJ2-1; weak D call: TRBD2 (6 bases). V lost 4 bases, J lost 4 bases, and 17 bases lay in between. Germline loops: CDR1 DFQATT, CDR2 SNEGSKA (reference sequence). The CDR3 spans 15 residues. CDR3 sequence: CSATRLDLVYNEQFF. For the CDR3, the DNA is TGCAGTGCTACCCGACTAGATCTGGTTTACAATGAGCAGTTCTTC.

About this clonotype: The library was prepared for alpha chains; this beta chain is a stray read, so its frequency means little. The chain uses TRBV5-4 and TRBJ2-1; TRBD2 might be the D (5 bases). The germline V gene has CDR1 SGHNT and CDR2 YYREEE (reference sequence). Trimming shortened V by 2 bases and J by 2 bases, and 11 bases separated the two germline ends. The CDR3 runs to 15 residues. CDR3 protein: CASSLEGWTYNEQFF. The CDR3 DNA reads TGTGCCAGCAGCTTAGAGGGTTGGACCTACAATGAGCAGTTCTTC. The whole variable domain, remainder taken from reference TRBV5-4 and TRBJ2-1, is ETGVTQSPTHLIKTRGQQVTLRCSSQSGHNTVSWYQQALGQGPQFIFQYYREEENGRGNFPPRFSGLQFPNYSSELNVNALELDDSALYLCASSLEGWTYNEQFFGPGTRLTVL.

This clonotype was seen at least ten times. This beta chain slipped into a library made for alpha chains as a stray read, so its size is not meaningful. The chain has TRBV9 and TRBJ1-1; a weak D match, TRBD1 (5 bases). Trimming left V 3 bases short and J 1 base short, with 10 bases between. Germline V lookup: CDR1 SGDLS, CDR2 YYNGEE. This CDR3 has 14 residues. Here the CDR3 DNA reads TGTGCCAGCAGCGCCGACAGAACGAACACTGAAGCTTTCTTT. Amino acids: CASSADRTNTEAFF. Full variable domain (remainder filled in from reference TRBV9 and TRBJ1-1): DSGVTQTPKHLITATGQRVTLRCSPRSGDLSVYWYQQSLDQGLQFLIQYYNGEERAKGNILERFSAQQFPDLHSELNLSSLELGDSALYFCASSADRTNTEAFFGQGTRLTVV.

This clonotype is labeled large (0.1 to 1%). Because this beta chain is a stray read in a library intended to capture alpha chains, its abundance should not be given much weight. V usage is TRBV6-5 and J usage is TRBJ1-1; D is possibly TRBD1 (5 bases). This CDR3 has 15 amino acids. The V and J ends lost 1 base and 6 bases respectively, with 15 bases between them. Germline V gene lookup returns CDR1 MNHEY and CDR2 SVGAGI. The DNA for the CDR3 is TGTGCCAGCAGTTACTGGGCGGTGGGGCGCTCTGAAGCTTTCTTT. It encodes CASSYWAVGRSEAFF.

This clonotype occurred many times. This beta chain is an off-target read within a library intended for alpha chains, so its frequency means little. The chain is built from TRBV6-5 and TRBJ2-4, with a possible D match to TRBD1 (6 bases). This CDR3 spans 13 amino acids. The germline V gene has CDR1 MNHEY and CDR2 SVGAGI. Trimming took off 11 bases at V and 3 bases at J, with 14 bases between the two ends. The CDR3 DNA is TGTGCCGCACTGGACAGCCTCAAAAACATTCAGTACTTC. Translating it yields CAALDSLKNIQYF.

This clonotype was observed many times. As an off-target read in a library built for alpha chains, this beta chain has a frequency of little significance. The V gene is TRBV7-9, the J gene TRBJ2-1, with TRBD1 matching over 10 bases. V shed 5 bases and J 5 bases; nucleotides not matched to a gene: 12. Germline CDR1 reads SEHNR; CDR2 reads FQNEAQ (reference sequence). The CDR3 is 17 residues long. The chain's CDR3 is CASSSPKGDRGNNEQFF. CDR3 DNA sequence: TGTGCCAGCAGCAGTCCGAAAGGGGACAGGGGTAACAATGAGCAGTTCTTC.

In this sample, this clonotype turned up many times. Being off target in a library aimed at alpha chains, this beta chain has a size of little meaning. This chain uses TRBV7-2 with TRBJ2-7; D is undetermined. The germline gives CDR1 SGHTA, CDR2 FQGNSA. With 0 bases removed from V and 2 bases from J, the gap between germline ends came to 8 bases. This CDR3 region has 14 residues. The CDR3 DNA reads TGTGCCAGCAGCTTAGCGCTTGGGGCCTACGAGCAGTACTTC. Translated, it gives CASSLALGAYEQYF.

This clonotype has at least ten counts. Since the library was made to target alpha chains, this beta chain is a stray read and its abundance is not meaningful. The V and J genes are TRBV20-1 and TRBJ1-3; D perhaps matches TRBD1 (5 bases). The CDR3 sequence is 13 residues long. V gave up 3 bases and J gave up 0 bases, with 6 bases separating them. CDR1 DFQATT and CDR2 SNEGSKA come from the germline V gene (reference sequence). The CDR3 coding sequence is TGCAGTGCTAGCACAGGCTCTGGAAACACCATATATTTT. It specifies CSASTGSGNTIYF.

This clonotype occurred many times. Found in a library prepared for alpha chains, this beta chain is an off-target read, and its abundance has little meaning. The chain uses TRBV6-5 and TRBJ1-2; 8 bases are shared with TRBD1. The CDR3 totals 12 residues. Per germline, CDR1 MNHEY and CDR2 SVGAGI. V was clipped by 7 bases and J by 3 bases; unmatched bases: 1. The CDR3 DNA is TGTGCCAGCAAGACAGGGGACTATGGCTACACCTTC. The encoded protein is CASKTGDYGYTF.

This clonotype was observed at least ten times. Because this beta chain is a stray read in a library intended to capture alpha chains, its abundance should not be given much weight. The chain couples TRBV10-3 to TRBJ2-3; 13 positions match TRBD2. Germline V gene lookup returns CDR1 ENHRY and CDR2 SYGVKD. The CDR3 loop spans 16 amino acids. Germline trimming cut 5 bases from V and 4 bases from J; bases unmatched to any gene: 6. The CDR3 sequence is CAISRRTSGGPDTQYF. The CDR3 bases are TGTGCCATCAGTCGTCGGACTAGCGGGGGTCCAGATACGCAGTATTTT.

This clonotype is labeled medium-sized. This beta chain slipped into a library made for alpha chains as a stray read, so its size is not meaningful. The genes are TRBV5-4 and TRBJ2-3, with D perhaps TRBD2 (6 bases). This CDR3 spans 15 amino acids. Per the germline V gene, CDR1 is SGHNT and CDR2 is YYREEE (reference sequence). V lost 4 bases and J 0 bases, leaving 12 bases between the germline ends. The CDR3 region has the DNA TGTGCCAGCAGCGCCGGGAGCTCTAGCACAGATACGCAGTATTTT. Translation: CASSAGSSSTDTQYF.

This clonotype has ten or more counts. This beta chain appears as a stray read in a library generated for alpha chains; its size is not informative. The CDR3 coding sequence is TGTGCCAGCAGTTACTACAATGAGCAGTTCTTC. The encoded protein is CASSYYNEQFF. V usage is TRBV28 and J usage is TRBJ2-1; D is undetermined. Looked up from germline, CDR1 is MDHEN and CDR2 is SYDVKM. CDR3 length: 11 residues. V was clipped by 4 bases and J by 3 bases, with 1 base between them.

By share of the sample, this clonotype is large (0.1 to 1%). Since the library was made to target alpha chains, this beta chain is a stray read and its abundance is not meaningful. The genes are TRBV12-3 or TRBV12-4 and TRBJ2-3, with D maybe TRBD1 (6 bases). V was trimmed by 1 base and J by 1 base, leaving 6 bases between them. The CDR3 extends over 14 amino acids. The CDR3 region is CASSLGGRTDTQYF. CDR3 sequence (DNA): TGTGCCAGCAGTTTAGGGGGGCGCACAGATACGCAGTATTTT.

This clonotype was seen repeatedly, ten times or more. Since it is a stray read in a library aimed at alpha chains, this beta chain has a size that is not meaningful. The chain uses TRBV5-1 and TRBJ2-5; D might be TRBD1 (6 bases). Germline V lookup: CDR1 SGHRS, CDR2 YFSETQ. V shed 4 bases and J shed 4 bases, with 17 bases lying between them. This CDR3 has 15 amino acids. As DNA, the CDR3 is TGCGCCAGCAGCGCCGGCGCTACAGGGCTAGAGACCCAGTACTTC. This sequence encodes CASSAGATGLETQYF.

This clonotype showed up many times. Germline and junction disagree at one end, which may indicate a read error. This beta chain is off target for a library built for alpha chains, so its abundance means little. The V gene is TRBV7-7, the J gene TRBJ2-5; no definite D call. CDR1 and CDR2 (germline): SSHAT, FNYEAQ (reference sequence). The CDR3 consists of 14 residues. The CDR3 coding sequence is TGTGCTAGCAGCTCCGACAAGGGTGGAAAGACCCAGTACTTC. Its translation: CASSSDKGGKTQYF.

This clonotype has ten or more counts. This beta chain is off target for a library built for alpha chains, so its abundance means little. J is TRBJ2-1 and V is TRBV5-1, with 7 bases lining up with TRBD1. V lost 4 bases to trimming and J lost 6 bases; unmatched junction nucleotides: 10. Germline CDR1 SGHRS, CDR2 YFSETQ. The CDR3 contains 15 residues. The CDR3 loop is CASSQRQGLGNEQFF. CDR3 nucleotide sequence: TGCGCCAGCAGCCAACGACAGGGTTTGGGCAATGAGCAGTTCTTC.

This clonotype came up many times. As an off-target read in a library built for alpha chains, this beta chain has a frequency of little significance. The chain carries TRBV20-1 and TRBJ1-5; 8 bases map to TRBD1. Germline V CDR1 and CDR2: DFQATT, SNEGSKA (reference sequence). The CDR3 sequence is 15 residues long. Trimming at V came to 2 bases and at J to 7 bases, leaving 10 bases not matched to a gene. CDR3 sequence reads: CSARFYRGGWQPQHF. The CDR3 DNA sequence: TGCAGTGCTAGATTTTACAGGGGGGGATGGCAGCCCCAGCATTTT.

Details on this clonotype: A library prepared for alpha chains yielded this beta chain as an off-target read; its size is of little meaning. The chain has TRBV14 and TRBJ1-3; TRBD1 aligns across 7 bases. After removal of 1 base from V and 4 bases from J, the junction contained 4 bases not matched to a gene. This CDR3 spans 15 amino acids. Germline V gene sequence: CDR1 SGHDN, CDR2 FVKESK. The chain's CDR3 is CASSQVGTAGNTIYF. DNA for the CDR3: TGTGCCAGCAGCCAAGTTGGGACAGCAGGAAACACCATATATTTT.

This clonotype was seen repeatedly, ten times or more. This beta chain turned up in a library designed for alpha chains; as an off-target read, its abundance says little. The chain has TRBV3-1 and TRBJ1-1; 10 bases align to TRBD1. Germline V CDR1 and CDR2: LGHDT, YNNKEL (reference sequence). V trimming: 0 bases; J trimming: 6 bases; junction bases outside the gene matches: 1. This CDR3 has 14 residues. CDR3 sequence (DNA): TGTGCCAGCAGCCAAGAAGGGACAGGGGCTGAAGCTTTCTTT. This gives the protein CASSQEGTGAEAFF.

About this clonotype itself: A library prepared for alpha chains yielded this beta chain as an off-target read; its size is of little meaning. The rearrangement joins TRBV7-2 to TRBJ2-7; 7 bases fit TRBD1. V lost 0 bases and J lost 6; bases outside the gene matches: 8. This CDR3 is 15 amino acids long. Germline assignment: CDR1 SGHTA and CDR2 FQGNSA. CDR3 sequence: CASSLAFRDRGEQYF. The CDR3 DNA reads TGTGCCAGCAGCTTAGCGTTCAGGGACAGAGGCGAGCAGTACTTC. Full variable domain (rest looked up from reference TRBV7-2 and TRBJ2-7): GAGVSQSPSNKVTEKGKDVELRCDPISGHTALYWYRQSLGQGLEFLIYFQGNSAPDKSGLPSDRFSAERTGGSVSTLTIQRTQQEDSAVYLCASSLAFRDRGEQYFGPGTRLTVT.

This clonotype was seen ten or more times. Little can be read into the size of this beta chain, an off-target read in a library designed for alpha chains. CDR3 coding DNA: TGCGCCAGCAGCTTGGCCCGGACAGGGGCTTGCGTCCAGCCCCAGCATTTT. Translation gives CASSLARTGACVQPQHF. J is TRBJ1-5 and V is TRBV5-1; 9 positions match TRBD1. The V segment lost 0 bases and the J segment 7 bases; nucleotides outside the gene matches: 11. From germline, CDR1 is SGHRS and CDR2 YFSETQ. The CDR3 length is 17 residues.